The table lists the clone carrying this TCR beta chain with many counts. No antigen is known for it. The data were taken from a study of post-analysis software for immune sequencing data. About the research overall: Included among the disease courses, which were recorded for the cohort, were relapsing-remitting, secondary progressive and progressive-relapsing multiple sclerosis. Study-level findings and limits: F-measure co-clustering was strong for batch-matched samples. Multiple sclerosis patients showed significantly lower normalized Chao1 diversity than controls did.

The TCR beta cDNA libraries contained unique molecular identifiers. When about 0.95 to 10 million T cells were used, they gave 500,000 or so cDNA molecules. TCRdb passed the PCR reads through MiXCR, listing each CDR3 protein once. The data hold some 690,000 distinct CDR3 sequences, with 25% to 30% observed a single time. This receptor was taken from a girl aged 5 to 17 with multiple sclerosis. The sequencing sample was made of blood.

The CDR3 region has the DNA TGCGCCAGCAGCCAAGCGGGAGGGACGATCTACGAGCAGTACTTC. Encoded protein: CASSQAGGTIYEQYF. This chain uses TRBV4-3 with TRBJ2-7; 8 positions match TRBD2. Germline V gives CDR1 LGHNA, CDR2 YSLEER. The ends lost 1 base at V and 3 bases at J; junction bases unmatched: 5. This CDR3 is 15 amino acids long.